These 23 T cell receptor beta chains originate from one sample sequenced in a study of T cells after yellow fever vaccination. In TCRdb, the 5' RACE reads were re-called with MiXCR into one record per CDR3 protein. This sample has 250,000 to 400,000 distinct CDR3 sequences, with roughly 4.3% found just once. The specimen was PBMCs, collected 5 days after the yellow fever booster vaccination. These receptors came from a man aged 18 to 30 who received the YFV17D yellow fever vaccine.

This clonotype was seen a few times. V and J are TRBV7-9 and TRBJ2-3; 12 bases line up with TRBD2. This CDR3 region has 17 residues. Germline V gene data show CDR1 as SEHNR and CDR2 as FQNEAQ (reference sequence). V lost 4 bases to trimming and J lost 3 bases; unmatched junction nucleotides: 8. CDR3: CASSSHRTSGVTDTQYF. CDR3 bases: TGTGCCAGCAGCTCCCACCGGACTAGCGGGGTAACAGATACGCAGTATTTT.

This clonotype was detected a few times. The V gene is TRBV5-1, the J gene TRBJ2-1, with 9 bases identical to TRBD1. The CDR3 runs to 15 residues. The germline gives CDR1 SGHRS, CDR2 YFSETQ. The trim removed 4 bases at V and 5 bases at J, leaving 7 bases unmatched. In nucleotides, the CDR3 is TGCGCCAGCAGCAAAAGACAGGGGGGGGACAATGAGCAGTTCTTC. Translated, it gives CASSKRQGGDNEQFF.

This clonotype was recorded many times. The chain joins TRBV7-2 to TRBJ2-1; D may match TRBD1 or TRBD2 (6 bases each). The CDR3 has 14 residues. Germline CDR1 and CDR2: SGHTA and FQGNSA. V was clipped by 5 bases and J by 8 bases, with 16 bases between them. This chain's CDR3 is CASSPPGAGYEQFF. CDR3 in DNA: TGTGCCAGCAGCCCCCCGGGGGCGGGCTATGAGCAGTTCTTC.

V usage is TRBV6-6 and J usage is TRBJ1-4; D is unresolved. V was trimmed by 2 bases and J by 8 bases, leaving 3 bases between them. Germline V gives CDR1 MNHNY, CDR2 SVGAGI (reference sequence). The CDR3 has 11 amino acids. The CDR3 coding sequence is TGTGCCAGCAGTTACGAAGAAAAACTGTTTTTT. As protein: CASSYEEKLFF.

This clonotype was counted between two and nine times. The CDR3 coding sequence is TGTGCCAGCAGCTTCAGCCCTCCTAACTATGGCTACACCTTC. As protein: CASSFSPPNYGYTF. The rearrangement joins TRBV7-2 to TRBJ1-2, with no clear D. Trimming shortened V by 3 bases and J by 0 bases, and 8 bases separated the two germline ends. CDR1 is SGHTA and CDR2 is FQGNSA in the germline V gene. The CDR3 spans 14 residues. Together with reference TRBV7-2 and TRBJ1-2, the CDR3 gives the full variable domain: GAGVSQSPSNKVTEKGKDVELRCDPISGHTALYWYRQSLGQGLEFLIYFQGNSAPDKSGLPSDRFSAERTGGSVSTLTIQRTQQEDSAVYLCASSFSPPNYGYTFGSGTRLTVV.

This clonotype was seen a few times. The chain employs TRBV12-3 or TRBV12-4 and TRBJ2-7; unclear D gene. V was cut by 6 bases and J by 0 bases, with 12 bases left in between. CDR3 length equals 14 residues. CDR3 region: CASSLPGSSYEQYF. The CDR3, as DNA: TGTGCCAGCAGCTTGCCGGGCAGCTCCTACGAGCAGTACTTC.

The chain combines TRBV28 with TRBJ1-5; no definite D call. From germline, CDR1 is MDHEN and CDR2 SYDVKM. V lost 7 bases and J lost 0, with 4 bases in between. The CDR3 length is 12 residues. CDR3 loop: CASTSSNQPQHF. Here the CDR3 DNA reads TGTGCCAGCACCAGTAGCAATCAGCCCCAGCATTTT.

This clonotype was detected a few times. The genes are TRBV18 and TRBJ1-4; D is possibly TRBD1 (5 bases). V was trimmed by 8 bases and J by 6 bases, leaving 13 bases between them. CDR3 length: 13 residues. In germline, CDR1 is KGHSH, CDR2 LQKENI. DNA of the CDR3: TGTGCCAGCGCCGAGGAACAGGATGAAAAACTGTTTTTT. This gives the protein CASAEEQDEKLFF.

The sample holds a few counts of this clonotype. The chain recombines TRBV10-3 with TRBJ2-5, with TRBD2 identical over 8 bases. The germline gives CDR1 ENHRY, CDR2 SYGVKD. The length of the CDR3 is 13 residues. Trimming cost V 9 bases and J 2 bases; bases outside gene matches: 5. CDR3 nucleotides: TGTGCCATTCGGGGGGGACCTCAAGAGACCCAGTACTTC. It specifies CAIRGGPQETQYF.

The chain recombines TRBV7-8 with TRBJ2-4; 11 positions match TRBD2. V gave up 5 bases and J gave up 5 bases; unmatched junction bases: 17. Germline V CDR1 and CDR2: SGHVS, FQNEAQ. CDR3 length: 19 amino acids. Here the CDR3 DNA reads TGTGCCAGCAGCGGCCAGGGTGTAGTTAGCGGGGGGGTCGAAAACATTCAGTACTTC. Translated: CASSGQGVVSGGVENIQYF.

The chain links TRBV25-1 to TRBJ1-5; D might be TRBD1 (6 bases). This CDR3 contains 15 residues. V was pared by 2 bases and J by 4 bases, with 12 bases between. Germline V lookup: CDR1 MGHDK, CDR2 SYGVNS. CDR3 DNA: TGTGCCAGCAGTGAACCCAGGGGAAATAATCAGCCCCAGCATTTT. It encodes CASSEPRGNNQPQHF.

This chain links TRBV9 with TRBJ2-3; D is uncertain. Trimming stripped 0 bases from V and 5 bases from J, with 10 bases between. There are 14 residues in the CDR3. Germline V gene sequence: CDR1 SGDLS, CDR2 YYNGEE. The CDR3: CASSVEQGKDTQYF. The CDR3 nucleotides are TGTGCCAGCAGCGTAGAACAAGGAAAAGATACGCAGTATTTT.

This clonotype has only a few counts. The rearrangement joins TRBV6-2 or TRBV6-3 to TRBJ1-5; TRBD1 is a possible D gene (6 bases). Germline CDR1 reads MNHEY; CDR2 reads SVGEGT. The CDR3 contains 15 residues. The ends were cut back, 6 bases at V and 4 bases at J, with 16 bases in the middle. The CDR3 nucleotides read TGTGCCAGCAGGCCTGGGGGGCCTAAGAATCAGCCCCAGCATTTT. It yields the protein CASRPGGPKNQPQHF.

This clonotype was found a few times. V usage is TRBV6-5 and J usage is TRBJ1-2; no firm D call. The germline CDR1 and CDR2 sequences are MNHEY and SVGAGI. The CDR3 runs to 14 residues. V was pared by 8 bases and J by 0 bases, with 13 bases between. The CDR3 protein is CASRNGRPNYGYTF. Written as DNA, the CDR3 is TGTGCCAGCCGAAACGGGCGCCCTAACTATGGCTACACCTTC.

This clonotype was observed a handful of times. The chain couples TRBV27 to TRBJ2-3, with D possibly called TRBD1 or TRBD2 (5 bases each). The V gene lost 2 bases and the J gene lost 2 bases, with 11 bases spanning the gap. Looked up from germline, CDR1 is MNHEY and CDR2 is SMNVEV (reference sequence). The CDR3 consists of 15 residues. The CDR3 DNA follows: TGTGCCAGCAGTTTAGGGACGGAAATCACAGATACGCAGTATTTT. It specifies CASSLGTEITDTQYF.

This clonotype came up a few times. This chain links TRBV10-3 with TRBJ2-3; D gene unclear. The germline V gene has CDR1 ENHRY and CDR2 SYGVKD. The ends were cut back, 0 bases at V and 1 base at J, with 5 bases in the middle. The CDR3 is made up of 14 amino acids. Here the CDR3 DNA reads TGTGCCATCAGTGAGTCAGAGGGCACAGATACGCAGTATTTT. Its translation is CAISESEGTDTQYF.

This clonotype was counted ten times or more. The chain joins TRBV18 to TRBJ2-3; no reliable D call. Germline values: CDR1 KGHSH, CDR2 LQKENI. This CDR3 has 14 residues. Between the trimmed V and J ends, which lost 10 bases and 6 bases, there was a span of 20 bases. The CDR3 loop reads CATSLEQRSDTQYF. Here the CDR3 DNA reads TGTGCCACCTCCTTGGAACAAAGGAGTGATACGCAGTATTTT.

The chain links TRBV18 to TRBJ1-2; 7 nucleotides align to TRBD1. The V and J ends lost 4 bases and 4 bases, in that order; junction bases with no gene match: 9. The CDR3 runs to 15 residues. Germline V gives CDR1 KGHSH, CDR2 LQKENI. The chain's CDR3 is CASSRPTGQAYGYTF. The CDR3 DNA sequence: TGTGCCAGCTCACGCCCGACCGGACAGGCCTATGGCTACACCTTC.

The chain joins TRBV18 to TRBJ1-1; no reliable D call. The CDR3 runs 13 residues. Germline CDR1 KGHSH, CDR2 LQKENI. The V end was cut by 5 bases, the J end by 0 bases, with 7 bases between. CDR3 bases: TGTGCCAGCTCAGCAGCACTGAACACTGAAGCTTTCTTT. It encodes CASSAALNTEAFF.

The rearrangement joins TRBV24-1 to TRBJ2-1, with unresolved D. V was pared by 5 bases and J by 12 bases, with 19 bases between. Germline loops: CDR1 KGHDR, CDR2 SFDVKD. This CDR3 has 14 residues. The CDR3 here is CATSAAGSPNGQFF. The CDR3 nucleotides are TGTGCCACCAGTGCGGCAGGTAGTCCCAACGGGCAGTTCTTC.

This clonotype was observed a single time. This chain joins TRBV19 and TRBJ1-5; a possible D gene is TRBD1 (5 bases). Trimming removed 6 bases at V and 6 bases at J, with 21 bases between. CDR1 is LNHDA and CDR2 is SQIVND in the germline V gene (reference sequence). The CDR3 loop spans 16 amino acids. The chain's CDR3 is CASSPEGRLDSQPQHF. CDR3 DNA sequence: TGTGCCAGTAGCCCGGAGGGGCGCCTCGATTCTCAGCCCCAGCATTTT.

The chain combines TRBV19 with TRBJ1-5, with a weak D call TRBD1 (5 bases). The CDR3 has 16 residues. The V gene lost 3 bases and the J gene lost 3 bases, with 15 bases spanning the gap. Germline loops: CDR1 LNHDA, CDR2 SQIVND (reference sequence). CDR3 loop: CASSIAPDSYNQPQHF. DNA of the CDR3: TGTGCCAGTAGTATCGCGCCCGACAGTTACAATCAGCCCCAGCATTTT.

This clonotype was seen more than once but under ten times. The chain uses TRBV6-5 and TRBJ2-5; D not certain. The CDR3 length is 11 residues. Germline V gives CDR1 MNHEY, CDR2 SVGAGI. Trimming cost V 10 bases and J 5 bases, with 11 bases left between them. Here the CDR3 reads CATRAVETQYF. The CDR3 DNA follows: TGTGCCACCCGGGCAGTGGAGACCCAGTACTTC.